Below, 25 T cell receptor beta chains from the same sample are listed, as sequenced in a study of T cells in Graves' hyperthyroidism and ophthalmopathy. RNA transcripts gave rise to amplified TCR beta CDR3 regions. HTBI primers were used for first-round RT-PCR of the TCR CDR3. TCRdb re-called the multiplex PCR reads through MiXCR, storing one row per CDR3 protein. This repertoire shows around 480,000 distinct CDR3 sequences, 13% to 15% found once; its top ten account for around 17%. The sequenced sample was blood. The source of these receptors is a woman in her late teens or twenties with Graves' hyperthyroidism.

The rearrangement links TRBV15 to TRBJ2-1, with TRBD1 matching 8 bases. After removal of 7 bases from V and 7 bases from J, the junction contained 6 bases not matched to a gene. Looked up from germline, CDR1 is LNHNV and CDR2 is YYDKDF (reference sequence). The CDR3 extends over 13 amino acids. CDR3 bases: TGTGCCACCACTAGGGGACAGGCAAATGAGCAGTTCTTC. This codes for CATTRGQANEQFF. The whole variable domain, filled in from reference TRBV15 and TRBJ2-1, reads DAMVIQNPRYQVTQFGKPVTLSCSQTLNHNVMYWYQQKSSQAPKLLFHYYDKDFNNEADTPDNFQSRRPNTSFCFLDIRSPGLGDTAMYLCATTRGQANEQFFGPGTRLTVL.

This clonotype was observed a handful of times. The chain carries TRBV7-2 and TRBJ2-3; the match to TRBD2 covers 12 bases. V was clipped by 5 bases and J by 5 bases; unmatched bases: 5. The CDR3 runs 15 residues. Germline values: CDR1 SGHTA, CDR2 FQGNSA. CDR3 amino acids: CASSPSGRGQDTQYF. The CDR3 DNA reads TGTGCCAGCAGCCCTAGCGGGAGGGGCCAAGATACGCAGTATTTT.

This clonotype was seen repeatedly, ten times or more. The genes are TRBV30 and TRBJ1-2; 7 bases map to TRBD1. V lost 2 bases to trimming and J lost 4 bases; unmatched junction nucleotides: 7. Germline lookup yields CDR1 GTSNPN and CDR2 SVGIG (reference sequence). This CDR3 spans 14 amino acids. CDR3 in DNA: TGTGCCTGGAGTCCTGACAGGGTCGGCTATGGCTACACCTTC. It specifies CAWSPDRVGYGYTF.

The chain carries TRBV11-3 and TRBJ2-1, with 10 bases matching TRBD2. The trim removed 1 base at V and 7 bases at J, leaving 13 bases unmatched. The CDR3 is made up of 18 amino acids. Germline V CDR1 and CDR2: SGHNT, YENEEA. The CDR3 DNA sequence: TGTGCCAGCAGCTTAGCGGGGGGGCTAGCGGGAGTTCGAAATGAGCAGTTCTTC. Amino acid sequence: CASSLAGGLAGVRNEQFF.

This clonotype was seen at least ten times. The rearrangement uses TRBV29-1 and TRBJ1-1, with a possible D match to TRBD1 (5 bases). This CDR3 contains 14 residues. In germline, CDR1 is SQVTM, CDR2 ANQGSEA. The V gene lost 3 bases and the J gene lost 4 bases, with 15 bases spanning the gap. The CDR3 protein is CSVEWAAGGTEAFF. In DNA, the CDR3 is TGCAGCGTTGAGTGGGCCGCGGGGGGCACTGAAGCTTTCTTT.

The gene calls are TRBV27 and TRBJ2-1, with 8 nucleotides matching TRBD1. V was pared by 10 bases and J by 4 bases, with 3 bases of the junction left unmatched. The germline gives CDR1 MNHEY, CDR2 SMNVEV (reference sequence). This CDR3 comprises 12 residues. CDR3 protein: CATRQGYNEQFF. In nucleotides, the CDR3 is TGTGCCACCCGACAGGGGTACAATGAGCAGTTCTTC.

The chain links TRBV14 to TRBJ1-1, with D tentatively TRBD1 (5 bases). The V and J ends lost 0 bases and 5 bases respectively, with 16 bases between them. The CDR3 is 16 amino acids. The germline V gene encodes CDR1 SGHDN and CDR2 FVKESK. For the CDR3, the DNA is TGTGCCAGCAGCCAAGATACCAGGGAGAGGATGACTGAAGCTTTCTTT. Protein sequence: CASSQDTRERMTEAFF.

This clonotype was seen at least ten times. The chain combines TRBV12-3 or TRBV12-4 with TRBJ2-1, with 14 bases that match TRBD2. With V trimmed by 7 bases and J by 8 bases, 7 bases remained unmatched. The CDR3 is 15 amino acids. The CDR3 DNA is TGTGCCAGCACCAGGGGACTAGCGGGAGAAGATGAGCAGTTCTTC. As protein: CASTRGLAGEDEQFF.

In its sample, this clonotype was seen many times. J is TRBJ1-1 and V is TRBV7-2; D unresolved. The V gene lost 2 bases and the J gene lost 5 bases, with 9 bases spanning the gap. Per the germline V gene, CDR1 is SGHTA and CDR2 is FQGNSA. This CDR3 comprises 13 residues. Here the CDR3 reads CASSLSGGTEAFF. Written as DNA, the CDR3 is TGTGCCAGCAGCTTATCCGGTGGTACTGAAGCTTTCTTT.

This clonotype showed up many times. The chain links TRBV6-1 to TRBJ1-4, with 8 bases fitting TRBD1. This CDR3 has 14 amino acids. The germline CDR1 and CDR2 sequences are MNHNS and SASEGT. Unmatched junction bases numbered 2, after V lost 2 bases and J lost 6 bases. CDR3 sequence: CASSEYRGDEKLFF. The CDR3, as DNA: TGTGCCAGCAGTGAATACAGGGGGGATGAAAAACTGTTTTTT.

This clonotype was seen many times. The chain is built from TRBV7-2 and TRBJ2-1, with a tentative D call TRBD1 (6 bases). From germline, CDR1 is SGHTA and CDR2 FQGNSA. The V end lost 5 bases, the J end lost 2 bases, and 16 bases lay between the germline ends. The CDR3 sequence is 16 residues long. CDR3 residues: CASSVVGDIAYNEQFF. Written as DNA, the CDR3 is TGTGCCAGCAGCGTAGTAGGGGACATCGCCTACAATGAGCAGTTCTTC.

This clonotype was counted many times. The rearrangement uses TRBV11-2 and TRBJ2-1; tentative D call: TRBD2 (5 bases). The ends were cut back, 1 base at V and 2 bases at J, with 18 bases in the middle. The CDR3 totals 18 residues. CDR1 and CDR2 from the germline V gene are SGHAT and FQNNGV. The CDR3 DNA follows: TGTGCCAGCAGCTTAGTAGTGAGCGCGGGCCGCCCCTACAATGAGCAGTTCTTC. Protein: CASSLVVSAGRPYNEQFF.

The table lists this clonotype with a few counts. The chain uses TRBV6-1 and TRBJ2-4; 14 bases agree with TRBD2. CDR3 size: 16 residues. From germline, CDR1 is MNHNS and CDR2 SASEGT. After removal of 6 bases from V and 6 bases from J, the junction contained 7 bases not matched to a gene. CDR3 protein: CASRRGTSGSGNIQYF. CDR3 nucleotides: TGTGCCAGCAGGCGGGGGACTAGCGGGAGTGGAAACATTCAGTACTTC.

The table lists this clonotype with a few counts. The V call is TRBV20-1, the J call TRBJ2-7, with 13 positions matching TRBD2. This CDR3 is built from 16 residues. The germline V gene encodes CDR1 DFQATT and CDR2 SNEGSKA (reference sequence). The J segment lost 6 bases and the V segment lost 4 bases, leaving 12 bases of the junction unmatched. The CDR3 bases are TGCAGTGCTACCACGACTAGCGGGGGGATCGGAGGCGAGCAGTACGTC. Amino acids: CSATTTSGGIGGEQYV.

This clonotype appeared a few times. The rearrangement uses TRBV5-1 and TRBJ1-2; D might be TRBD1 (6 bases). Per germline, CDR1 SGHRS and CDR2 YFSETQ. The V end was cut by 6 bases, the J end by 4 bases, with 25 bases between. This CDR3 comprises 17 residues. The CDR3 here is CASTFRDTAWGSYGYTF. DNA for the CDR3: TGCGCCAGCACTTTCCGGGACACGGCATGGGGGAGCTATGGCTACACCTTC.

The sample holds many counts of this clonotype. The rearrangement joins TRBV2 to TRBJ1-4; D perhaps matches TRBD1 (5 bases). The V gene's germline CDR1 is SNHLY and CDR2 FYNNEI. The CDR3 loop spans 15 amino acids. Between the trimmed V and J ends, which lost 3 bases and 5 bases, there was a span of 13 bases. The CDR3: CASSERSGMNEKLFF. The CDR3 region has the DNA TGTGCCAGCAGTGAGAGATCAGGGATGAATGAAAAACTGTTTTTT.

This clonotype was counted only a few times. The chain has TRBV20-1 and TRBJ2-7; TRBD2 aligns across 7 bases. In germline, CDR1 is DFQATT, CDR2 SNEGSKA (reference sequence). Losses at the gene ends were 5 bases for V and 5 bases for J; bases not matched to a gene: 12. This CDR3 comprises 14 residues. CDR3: CSADPGGSKNEQYF. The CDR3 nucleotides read TGCAGTGCTGACCCAGGCGGGAGTAAGAACGAGCAGTACTTC.

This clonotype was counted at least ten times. CDR3 sequence: CASSFGSGTYTGELFF. In DNA, the CDR3 is TGTGCCAGCAGCTTCGGATCCGGGACCTACACCGGGGAGCTGTTTTTT. The genes are TRBV11-2 and TRBJ2-2; D is possibly TRBD1 or TRBD2 (5 bases each). The V and J ends lost 3 bases and 3 bases respectively, with 14 bases between them. Looked up from germline, CDR1 is SGHAT and CDR2 is FQNNGV. This CDR3 is built from 16 residues.

Written as DNA, the CDR3 is TGTGCCAGCAGTTACTCTACAGGGGGGACCACTGAAGCTTTCTTT. Residues: CASSYSTGGTTEAFF. V gene TRBV6-5 combines with J gene TRBJ1-1, with 8 nucleotides matching TRBD1. The CDR3 has 15 amino acids. In germline, CDR1 is MNHEY, CDR2 SVGAGI. V gave up 0 bases and J gave up 4 bases; unmatched junction bases: 4.

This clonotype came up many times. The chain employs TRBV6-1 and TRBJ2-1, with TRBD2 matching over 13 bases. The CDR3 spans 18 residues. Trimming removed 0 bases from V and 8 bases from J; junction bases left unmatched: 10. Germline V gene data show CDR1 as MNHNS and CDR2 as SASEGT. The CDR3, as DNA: TGTGCCAGCAGTGAAGCGCAACTAGCGGGAGGGAAGTGGGATGAGCAGTTCTTC. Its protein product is CASSEAQLAGGKWDEQFF.

The CDR3 reads CASSLGADEQFF. CDR3 DNA: TGTGCCAGCAGCTTAGGGGCTGATGAGCAGTTCTTC. V and J are TRBV7-9 and TRBJ2-1; D is unclear. The CDR3 has 12 residues. The V end lost 1 base, the J end lost 8 bases, and 6 bases lay between the germline ends. CDR1 is SEHNR, CDR2 FQNEAQ, per germline (reference sequence).

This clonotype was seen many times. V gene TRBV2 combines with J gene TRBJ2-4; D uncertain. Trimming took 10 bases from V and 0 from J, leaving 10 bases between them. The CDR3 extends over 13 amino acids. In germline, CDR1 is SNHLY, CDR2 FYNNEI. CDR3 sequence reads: CATTLTAKNIQYF. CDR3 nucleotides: TGTGCCACAACCCTTACAGCCAAAAACATTCAGTACTTC. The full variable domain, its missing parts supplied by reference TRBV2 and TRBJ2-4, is EPEVTQTPSHQVTQMGQEVILRCVPISNHLYFYWYRQILGQKVEFLVSFYNNEISEKSEIFDDQFSVERPDGSNFTLKIRSTKLEDSAMYFCATTLTAKNIQYFGAGTRLSVL.

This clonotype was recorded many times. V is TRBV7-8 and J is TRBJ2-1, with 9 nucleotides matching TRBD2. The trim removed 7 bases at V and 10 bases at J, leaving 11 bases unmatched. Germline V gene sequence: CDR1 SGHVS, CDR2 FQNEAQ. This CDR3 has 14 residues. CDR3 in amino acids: CASMFLAGDVEQFF. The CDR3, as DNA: TGTGCCAGCATGTTCTTAGCGGGAGATGTGGAGCAGTTCTTC.

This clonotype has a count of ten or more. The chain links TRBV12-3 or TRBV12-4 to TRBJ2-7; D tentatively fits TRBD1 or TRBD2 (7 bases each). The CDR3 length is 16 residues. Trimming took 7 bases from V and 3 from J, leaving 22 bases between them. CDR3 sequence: CASNPPGGASLYEQYF. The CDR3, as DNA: TGTGCCAGCAACCCTCCAGGGGGGGCGAGCCTCTACGAGCAGTACTTC.

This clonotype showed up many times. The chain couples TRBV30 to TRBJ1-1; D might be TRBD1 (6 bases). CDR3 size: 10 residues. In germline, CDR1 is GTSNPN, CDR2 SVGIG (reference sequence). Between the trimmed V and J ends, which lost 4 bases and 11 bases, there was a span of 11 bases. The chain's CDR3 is CAWNRDEAFF. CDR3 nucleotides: TGTGCCTGGAACAGGGATGAGGCTTTCTTT. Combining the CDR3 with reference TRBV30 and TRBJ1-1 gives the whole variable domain SQTIHQWPATLVQPVGSPLSLECTVEGTSNPNLYWYRQAAGRGLQLLFYSVGIGQISSEVPQNLSASRPQDRQFILSSKKLLLSDSGFYLCAWNRDEAFFGQGTRLTVV.